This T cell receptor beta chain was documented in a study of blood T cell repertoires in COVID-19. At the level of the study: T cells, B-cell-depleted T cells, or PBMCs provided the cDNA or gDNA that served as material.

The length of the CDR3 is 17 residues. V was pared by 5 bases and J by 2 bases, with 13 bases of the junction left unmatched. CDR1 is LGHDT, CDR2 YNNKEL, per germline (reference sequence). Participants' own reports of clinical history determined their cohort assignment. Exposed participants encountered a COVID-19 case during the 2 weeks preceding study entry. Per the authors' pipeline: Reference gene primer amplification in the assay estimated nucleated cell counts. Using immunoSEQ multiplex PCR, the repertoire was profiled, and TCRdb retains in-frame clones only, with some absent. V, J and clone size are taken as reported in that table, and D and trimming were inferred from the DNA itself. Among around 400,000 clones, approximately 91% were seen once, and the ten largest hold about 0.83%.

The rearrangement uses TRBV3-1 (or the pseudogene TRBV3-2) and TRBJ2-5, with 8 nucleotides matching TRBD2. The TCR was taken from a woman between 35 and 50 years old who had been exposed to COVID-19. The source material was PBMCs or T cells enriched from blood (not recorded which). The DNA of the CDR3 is TGTGCCAGCAGCTTGGAGCCGGGAGGGAAGGGGCAAGAGACCCAGTACTTC. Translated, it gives CASSLEPGGKGQETQYF.